Following are 29 T cell receptor beta chains from one sample sequenced in a study of cytomegalovirus exposure and HLA in healthy donors. Vbeta (60) and Jbeta (13) primers were used in the PCR. Repertoires were generated with immunoSEQ multiplex PCR, while TCRdb's copy carries only in-frame clones and drops some. This table holds about 62,000 clones, about 87% found once. Sequencing was carried out using PBMCs. The receptors shown here come from a man aged 18 to 35 in good health and CMV-seronegative.

The J gene is TRBJ2-1, the V gene TRBV7-2; D perhaps matches TRBD2 (5 bases). The length of the CDR3 is 15 residues. The germline gives CDR1 SGHTA, CDR2 FQGNSA. The V gene lost 5 bases and the J gene lost 6 bases, with 17 bases spanning the gap. The CDR3 DNA reads as TGTGCCAGCAGCGACGACCTCGGGGTCGGCAATGAGCAGTTCTTC. Translated: CASSDDLGVGNEQFF.

This clone occurred a few times. This rearrangement joins TRBV4-1 to TRBJ1-1; 9 nucleotides align to TRBD1. This CDR3 comprises 15 residues. Germline V gene sequence: CDR1 MGHRA, CDR2 YSYEKL. After removal of 2 bases from V and 4 bases from J, the junction contained 5 bases not matched to a gene. In DNA, the CDR3 is TGCGCCAGCAGCCAAACAGGGGGCCTAAGCACTGAAGCTTTCTTT. Translating gives CASSQTGGLSTEAFF.

This sequence joins TRBV6-1 and TRBJ2-7; D might be TRBD2 (5 bases). This CDR3 region has 12 residues. CDR1 is MNHNS and CDR2 is SASEGT in the germline V gene. V was clipped by 3 bases and J by 4 bases, with 7 bases between them. CDR3 sequence (DNA): TGTGCCAGCAGTGAGGAGCGGTACGAGCAGTACTTC. Translating gives CASSEERYEQYF.

A single count supports this clone. The chain recombines TRBV27 with TRBJ2-5; 7 bases line up with TRBD1. J lost 5 bases, V lost 5 bases, and 5 bases had no gene match. The CDR3 totals 13 residues. Looked up from germline, CDR1 is MNHEY and CDR2 is SMNVEV (reference sequence). This CDR3 is CASSIQGWETQYF. CDR3 DNA: TGTGCCAGCAGTATACAGGGGTGGGAGACCCAGTACTTC.

The J gene is TRBJ2-7, the V gene TRBV6-1; TRBD1 is a possible D gene (6 bases). CDR3 size: 15 residues. V lost 4 bases, J lost 0 bases, and 13 bases lay in between. Germline values: CDR1 MNHNS, CDR2 SASEGT. CDR3 loop: CASSVTRGTSYEQYF. The CDR3 nucleotides read TGTGCCAGCAGTGTTACTAGGGGGACCTCCTACGAGCAGTACTTC.

The J gene is TRBJ2-1, the V gene TRBV7-8; 9 nucleotides match TRBD1. V lost 1 base and J lost 9; bases outside the gene matches: 4. This CDR3 comprises 14 residues. Germline values: CDR1 SGHVS, CDR2 FQNEAQ. The CDR3 region is CASSLGDRGVEQFF. CDR3 DNA: TGTGCCAGCAGCTTAGGAGACAGGGGGGTTGAGCAGTTCTTC.

This clone rates as medium-sized (0.01 to 0.1%). The CDR3 loop reads CASSEGGSPDRPQHF. Written as DNA, the CDR3 is TGTGCCAGCAGTGAGGGAGGGTCCCCCGATCGGCCCCAGCATTTT. The rearrangement uses TRBV6-1 and TRBJ1-5; unclear D gene. CDR1 and CDR2 (germline): MNHNS, SASEGT. Trimming shortened V by 3 bases and J by 9 bases, and 18 bases separated the two germline ends. The CDR3 consists of 15 residues.

The V call is TRBV29-1, the J call TRBJ1-1; perhaps TRBD1 as D (6 bases). CDR1 is SQVTM and CDR2 is ANQGSEA in the germline V gene. Trimming cost V 4 bases and J 7 bases, with 10 bases left between them. The CDR3 is 11 residues long. The CDR3 loop reads CSVGGGGEAFF. The DNA of the CDR3 is TGCAGCGTTGGAGGGGGGGGTGAAGCTTTCTTT.

The chain employs TRBV5-1 and TRBJ1-3; D uncertain. V shed 4 bases and J shed 0 bases, with 17 bases lying between them. Germline V lookup: CDR1 SGHRS, CDR2 YFSETQ. The CDR3 extends over 17 amino acids. CDR3 DNA: TGCGCCAGCAGCCGCGACCGCCTAGAAAACTCTGGAAACACCATATATTTT. Amino acids: CASSRDRLENSGNTIYF.

CDR3 DNA: TGTGCCAGCAGCCAAGACTACTACAATGAGCAGTTCTTC. It specifies CASSQDYYNEQFF. The J gene is TRBJ2-1, the V gene TRBV11-3, with a tentative D call TRBD2 (5 bases). Trimming removed 5 bases from V and 3 bases from J, with 8 bases in between. CDR1 is SGHNT, CDR2 YENEEA, per germline. This CDR3 has 13 residues.

The chain is built from TRBV9 and TRBJ2-3; 7 bases match TRBD2. The germline CDR1 and CDR2 sequences are SGDLS and YYNGEE. J was trimmed by 2 bases and V by 1 base; bases with no gene match: 10. CDR3 length: 17 residues. The CDR3, as DNA: TGTGCCAGCAGCGTAATGGGCAGCGGGGTCGACACAGATACGCAGTATTTT. Its translation: CASSVMGSGVDTDTQYF.

The CDR3 spells CASSLRGQGYEQYF. The CDR3 nucleotides read TGTGCCAGCAGTTTAAGGGGACAGGGGTACGAGCAGTACTTC. This chain uses TRBV27 with TRBJ2-7, with 10 bases matching TRBD1. The germline V gene has CDR1 MNHEY and CDR2 SMNVEV (reference sequence). This CDR3 is 14 amino acids long. The junction had 2 bases not matched to a gene; V was cut back by 2 bases and J by 4 bases.

The chain couples TRBV6-4 to TRBJ2-3, with 10 bases that match TRBD2. The CDR3 runs to 15 residues. V shed 6 bases and J 4 bases; nucleotides not matched to a gene: 7. The germline gives CDR1 MRHNA, CDR2 SNTAGT. The CDR3 DNA is TGTGCCAGCAGCGACAGCGGGGGGGCCGCAGATACGCAGTATTTT. It translates to CASSDSGGAADTQYF.

This chain connects TRBV7-2 to TRBJ2-3; TRBD2 agrees at 7 bases. The CDR3 consists of 13 residues. Germline CDR1 SGHTA, CDR2 FQGNSA. The V and J ends lost 7 bases and 2 bases, in that order; junction bases with no gene match: 3. The CDR3, as DNA: TGTGCCAGCACCGGGGGGTTCACAGATACGCAGTATTTT. Protein: CASTGGFTDTQYF.

This sequence joins TRBV7-3 and TRBJ2-7; 8 bases agree with TRBD1. J gave up 1 base and V 3 bases, and 5 bases lay outside the gene matches. Germline loops: CDR1 SGHTA, CDR2 FQGTGA. This CDR3 spans 15 amino acids. The CDR3 bases are TGTGCCAGCAGCTTCGATGGACAGGGATCCTACGAGCAGTACTTC. Its protein product is CASSFDGQGSYEQYF.

This chain connects TRBV2 to TRBJ2-1; D might be TRBD2 (6 bases). The CDR3 runs 14 residues. V was trimmed by 3 bases and J by 8 bases, leaving 14 bases between them. Germline V CDR1 and CDR2: SNHLY, FYNNEI. CDR3 protein: CASSDRGTADEQFF. For the CDR3, the DNA is TGTGCCAGCAGTGACCGCGGGACCGCCGATGAGCAGTTCTTC. The full variable domain, completed using reference TRBV2 and TRBJ2-1, is EPEVTQTPSHQVTQMGQEVILRCVPISNHLYFYWYRQILGQKVEFLVSFYNNEISEKSEIFDDQFSVERPDGSNFTLKIRSTKLEDSAMYFCASSDRGTADEQFFGPGTRLTVL.

The V gene is TRBV2, the J gene TRBJ1-5, with D unresolved. Germline CDR1 SNHLY, CDR2 FYNNEI. The CDR3 is made up of 13 amino acids. V lost 5 bases, J lost 0 bases, and 5 bases lay in between. The CDR3 here is CASSSDSNQPQHF. The CDR3 DNA follows: TGTGCCAGCAGTTCAGATAGCAATCAGCCCCAGCATTTT.

J is TRBJ2-3 and V is TRBV6-1, with 14 positions matching TRBD2. J was trimmed by 6 bases and V by 5 bases; bases with no gene match: 4. Germline V lookup: CDR1 MNHNS, CDR2 SASEGT. This CDR3 contains 15 residues. CDR3 coding DNA: TGTGCCAGCAGTTGGACTAGCGGGGGGAGGGATACGCAGTATTTT. Protein sequence: CASSWTSGGRDTQYF.

The rearrangement uses TRBV6-4 and TRBJ1-4; D gene unclear. The ends were cut back, 6 bases at V and 5 bases at J, with 10 bases in the middle. Looked up from germline, CDR1 is MRHNA and CDR2 is SNTAGT. This CDR3 spans 13 amino acids. CDR3 bases: TGTGCCAGCAGCCCCGGGTTGAATGAAAAACTGTTTTTT. Protein: CASSPGLNEKLFF.

This clone was counted a single time. CDR3 bases: TGCAGTTCAGGGGTCACAGATACGCAGTATTTT. Amino acids: CSSGVTDTQYF. This chain joins TRBV20-1 and TRBJ2-3, with D perhaps matching TRBD1 (6 bases). The V end was cut by 8 bases, the J end by 2 bases, with 8 bases between. The CDR3 is 11 residues long. Germline V CDR1 and CDR2: DFQATT, SNEGSKA (reference sequence).

V and J are TRBV5-4 and TRBJ1-4; 7 bases align to TRBD1. Germline CDR1 SGHNT, CDR2 YYREEE (reference sequence). After removal of 3 bases from V and 5 bases from J, the junction contained 7 bases not matched to a gene. The CDR3 runs 15 residues. The CDR3 here is CASSSRSQGNEKLFF. The CDR3 region has the DNA TGTGCCAGCAGCTCCAGGTCACAGGGGAATGAAAAACTGTTTTTT.

Here the CDR3 reads CASTTGFGYTF. The CDR3 DNA reads as TGTGCCAGCACGACAGGATTTGGCTACACCTTC. The V call is TRBV2, the J call TRBJ1-2, with a tentative D call TRBD1 (6 bases). Trimming took off 7 bases at V and 7 bases at J, with 10 bases between the two ends. From germline, CDR1 is SNHLY and CDR2 FYNNEI. This CDR3 region has 11 residues.

The rearrangement links TRBV30 to TRBJ2-6; possible D gene TRBD1, 7 bases. Looked up from germline, CDR1 is GTSNPN and CDR2 is SVGIG (reference sequence). This CDR3 region has 17 residues. Trimming pared 1 base from V and 2 bases from J, leaving 15 bases between. CDR3 amino acids: CAWSGKTGEAGANVLTF. In DNA, the CDR3 is TGTGCCTGGAGTGGAAAAACAGGGGAGGCTGGGGCCAACGTCCTGACTTTC.

V and J are TRBV5-1 and TRBJ2-3; 10 bases line up with TRBD2. The CDR3 totals 16 residues. CDR1 and CDR2 from the germline V gene are SGHRS and YFSETQ. V lost 4 bases and J lost 0; bases outside the gene matches: 5. CDR3 loop: CASSPGLAASTDTQYF. Here the CDR3 DNA reads TGCGCCAGCAGCCCCGGACTAGCGGCTAGCACAGATACGCAGTATTTT.

The genes are TRBV6-1 and TRBJ1-2; TRBD1 aligns across 7 bases. The CDR3 covers 14 residues. CDR1 and CDR2 (germline): MNHNS, SASEGT. V gave up 4 bases and J gave up 8 bases; unmatched junction bases: 10. The CDR3 spells CASSASQGEYGYTF. The CDR3 DNA sequence: TGTGCCAGCAGTGCAAGTCAGGGGGAGTACGGCTACACCTTC.

As DNA, the CDR3 is TGTGCCAGCACCAGTGAAGGGGGTAGCGTGGCGCAGTATTTT. It translates to CASTSEGGSVAQYF. The chain is built from TRBV2 and TRBJ2-3; a weak D match, TRBD1 (6 bases). This CDR3 spans 14 amino acids. Trimming removed 7 bases from V and 10 bases from J, with 21 bases in between. Germline V gene data show CDR1 as SNHLY and CDR2 as FYNNEI.

This clone was seen a handful of times. The rearrangement uses TRBV18 and TRBJ1-1; no clear D gene. CDR1 and CDR2 (germline): KGHSH, LQKENI. The germline V and J ends were trimmed by 3 bases and 1 base, with 12 bases remaining between them. CDR3 length: 15 amino acids. The CDR3 loop is CASSPSISGNTEAFF. CDR3 bases: TGTGCCAGCTCACCGAGCATAAGTGGGAACACTGAAGCTTTCTTT.

The V and J genes are TRBV30 and TRBJ2-3, with D tentatively TRBD2 (5 bases). The CDR3 is 13 amino acids. CDR1 and CDR2 from the germline V gene are GTSNPN and SVGIG (reference sequence). V was shortened by 0 bases and J by 4 bases, with 8 bases between the two germline ends. CDR3: CAWSVRDADTQYF. CDR3 nucleotides: TGTGCCTGGAGTGTACGGGATGCAGATACGCAGTATTTT.

The V gene is TRBV2, the J gene TRBJ1-4, with TRBD1 matching over 11 bases. The CDR3 is 15 residues long. The J segment lost 8 bases and the V segment lost 4 bases, leaving 6 bases of the junction unmatched. Germline-derived CDR1 and CDR2 are SNHLY and FYNNEI. CDR3 sequence: CASSALGTGGEKLFF. In DNA form, the CDR3 reads TGTGCCAGCAGTGCCCTGGGGACAGGGGGAGAAAAACTGTTTTTT.